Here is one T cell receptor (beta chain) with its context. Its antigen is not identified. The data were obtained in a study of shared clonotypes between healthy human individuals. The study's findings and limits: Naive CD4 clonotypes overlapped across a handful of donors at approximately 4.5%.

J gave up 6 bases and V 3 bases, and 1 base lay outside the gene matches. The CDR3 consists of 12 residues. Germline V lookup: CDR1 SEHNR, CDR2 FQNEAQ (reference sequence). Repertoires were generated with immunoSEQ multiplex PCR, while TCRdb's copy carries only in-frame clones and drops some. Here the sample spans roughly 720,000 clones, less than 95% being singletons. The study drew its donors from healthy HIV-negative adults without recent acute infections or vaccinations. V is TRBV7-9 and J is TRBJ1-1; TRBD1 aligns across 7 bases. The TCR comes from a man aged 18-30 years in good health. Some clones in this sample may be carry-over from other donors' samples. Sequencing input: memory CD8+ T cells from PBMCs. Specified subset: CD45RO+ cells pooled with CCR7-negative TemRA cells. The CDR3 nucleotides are TGTGCCAGCAGCTTGACAGGGTCTGAAGCTTTCTTT. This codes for CASSLTGSEAFF. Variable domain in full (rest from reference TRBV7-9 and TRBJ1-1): DTGVSQNPRHKITKRGQNVTFRCDPISEHNRLYWYRQTLGQGPEFLTYFQNEAQLEKSRLLSDRFSAERPKGSFSTLEIQRTEQGDSAMYLCASSLTGSEAFFGQGTRLTVV.